The rows below give T cell receptor beta chains drawn from one sample of a study of T cell changes during pregnancy in multiple sclerosis. Measured with immunoSEQ multiplex PCR; TCRdb has only the in-frame clones, and not every one. This repertoire shows 85,000 to 100,000 clones, roughly nine tenths found once; its top ten account for 1.5% to 1.7%. This material consisted of peripheral blood, taken in the first trimester of pregnancy. These receptors all stem from a female donor with multiple sclerosis, enrolled in a pregnancy study. The CDR3 runs from the conserved cysteine through the conserved F or W. Each record gives: clone size, D gene, V gene, CDR3 length, J gene, CDR3 DNA, CDR3 protein. The D gene is left open where the match is weak. Expanded clones get a size class; other rows say once, few or many, or leave the size out.

size: NA; D: NA; V: TRBV23-1; length: 16; J: TRBJ2-5; DNA: TGCGCCAGCAGTCAATCGGACCGCAGGGGAAAAGAGACCCAGTACTTC; CDR3: CASSQSDRRGKETQYF
size: once; D: TRBD2; V: TRBV4-1; length: 15; J: TRBJ2-3; DNA: TGCGCCAGCAGCCCCCTAGCGGGAGTCCCCGATACGCAGTATTTT; CDR3: CASSPLAGVPDTQYF
size: NA; D: TRBD1; V: TRBV6-1; length: 15; J: TRBJ1-5; DNA: TGTGCCAGCAGTGAGCAGACAGGGGGCAATCAGCCCCAGCATTTT; CDR3: CASSEQTGGNQPQHF
size: NA; D: TRBD1; V: TRBV5-1; length: 12; J: TRBJ2-1; DNA: TGCGCCAGCAGCTTGGGGGACAGGGCACAGTTCTTC; CDR3: CASSLGDRAQFF
size: NA; D: NA; V: TRBV9; length: 16; J: TRBJ1-1; DNA: TGTGCCAGCAGCGTAGAAATCCAACCCGGGACGGGGGGGGCTTTCTTT; CDR3: CASSVEIQPGTGGAFF
size: NA; D: NA; V: TRBV5-6; length: 14; J: TRBJ1-2; DNA: TGTGCCAGCAGCTTGCAGGGGATCCCCTATGGCTACACCTTC; CDR3: CASSLQGIPYGYTF
size: once; D: NA; V: TRBV30; length: 13; J: TRBJ1-2; DNA: TGTGCCTGGAGTAAAGGGGGAAACTATGGCTACACCTTC; CDR3: CAWSKGGNYGYTF
size: few; D: TRBD1; V: TRBV30; length: 14; J: TRBJ1-1; DNA: TGTGCCTGCCAGACAGGGCGTCTCAACACTGAAGCTTTCTTT; CDR3: CACQTGRLNTEAFF
size: NA; D: NA; V: TRBV23-1; length: 12; J: TRBJ1-5; DNA: TGCGCCAGCAGTCGGCGCAATCAGCCCCAGCATTTT; CDR3: CASSRRNQPQHF
size: once; D: NA; V: TRBV28; length: 12; J: TRBJ2-7; DNA: TGTGCCAGCAGAAGAGGGGGGGACGAGCAGTACTTC; CDR3: CASRRGGDEQYF